This is a list of T cell receptor beta chains from one sample in a study of shared clonotypes between healthy human individuals. Only in-frame clones appear in the TCRdb table, and some are missing; sequencing was by immunoSEQ multiplex PCR. The data show 1,500,000 or so clones, with approximately 97% seen just once and approximately 1% held by the top ten. Sequenced input: naive CD4+ T cells sorted from blood. The receptors shown here come from a man aged 25-40 years in good health. The CDR3 runs from the conserved cysteine through the conserved F or W. D genes are given only for firm matches. Size values are once, few and many counts, or a class for expanded clones, and some rows have none.

j_call | clone_size | v_call | d_call | cdr3_nt | cdr3_aa
TRBJ1-1 | - | TRBV7-2 | TRBD1 | TGTGCCAGCAGCTTTTCCCGACAGGGGCCGAACACTGAAGCTTTCTTT | CASSFSRQGPNTEAFF
TRBJ2-4 | - | TRBV7-8 | - | TGTGCCAGCAGCTTCGGGGGCGAAAACATTCAGTACTTC | CASSFGGENIQYF
TRBJ2-2 | - | TRBV5-6 | - | TGTGCCAGCAGCTTCGTACGATCCGGGGAGCTGTTTTTT | CASSFVRSGELFF
TRBJ2-7 | - | TRBV2 | TRBD2 | TGTGCCAGCTGTTACAGCGGGAGCTCCTACGAGCAGTACTTC | CASCYSGSSYEQYF
TRBJ1-3 | - | TRBV5-1 | - | TGCGCCAGCAGGGGGTCGGTTATTGGAAACACCATATATTTT | CASRGSVIGNTIYF
TRBJ2-7 | - | TRBV29-1 | TRBD2 | TGCAGCGTTGAAGATGTGGCGGGAGCCTCCTACGAGCAGTACTTC | CSVEDVAGASYEQYF
TRBJ1-5 | - | TRBV7-2 | TRBD1 | TGTGCCAGCAGTCGGGACAGGGTAAATCAGCCCCAGCATTTT | CASSRDRVNQPQHF
TRBJ2-5 | - | TRBV5-5 | - | TGTGCCAGCAGCCTCCTCAACGTCCAAGAGACCCAGTACTTC | CASSLLNVQETQYF
TRBJ1-3 | - | TRBV30 | - | TGTGCCTCCCTTTACACCTCTGGAAACACCATATATTTT | CASLYTSGNTIYF
TRBJ2-6 | - | TRBV15 | - | TGTGCCACCAGCAGAGAGGCGGGATCTGGGGCCAACGTCCTGACTTTC | CATSREAGSGANVLTF
TRBJ1-2 | - | TRBV29-1 | - | TGCAGCGCCCGGGGCATTTTCGGTGGCTACACCTTC | CSARGIFGGYTF
TRBJ1-5 | - | TRBV7-8 | - | TGTGCCAGCGCTCCGAATAGCAATCAGCCCCAGCATTTT | CASAPNSNQPQHF
TRBJ1-6 | - | TRBV5-1 | TRBD1 | TGCGCCAGCGCTGGACAGGGGAATTCACCCCTCCACTTT | CASAGQGNSPLHF
TRBJ2-7 | - | TRBV18 | TRBD1 | TGTGCCAGCTCACCACTGGTTGGACAGGGAACCTACGAGCAGTACTTC | CASSPLVGQGTYEQYF
TRBJ2-7 | - | TRBV5-1 | - | TGCGCCAGCAGCCCGGGGGACCGCGACTCCTACGAGCAGTACTTC | CASSPGDRDSYEQYF
TRBJ2-5 | - | TRBV7-2 | TRBD1 | TGTGCCAGCAGCCGTGACAGGGGGCTGGAGACCCAGTACTTC | CASSRDRGLETQYF
TRBJ1-2 | - | TRBV28 | - | TGTGCCAGCAGTTTATTACAGGCTACGACGACGGATGGCTACACCTTC | CASSLLQATTTDGYTF
TRBJ2-1 | - | TRBV18 | TRBD2 | TGTGCCAGCTCACCCATAGCGGGACCAGGCAATGAGCAGTTCTTC | CASSPIAGPGNEQFF
TRBJ2-1 | - | TRBV2 | TRBD2 | TGTGCCAGCAGCGCTTCAACCCCCGCTTCAGGGGGACTAGCGGGAGTAAGGGTTGAGCAGTTCTTC | CASSASTPASGGLAGVRVEQFF
TRBJ2-7 | - | TRBV28 | - | TGTGCCAGCCGGGTTCCAGGTGGGCCGCGCGAGCAGTACTTC | CASRVPGGPREQYF
TRBJ1-1 | few | TRBV9 | - | TGTGCCAGCAGCGTAGTGCAAAGTATTAACACTGAAGCTTTCTTT | CASSVVQSINTEAFF
TRBJ1-2 | - | TRBV14 | - | TGTGCCAGCAGCCAAGGTATCAGTTATGGCTACACCTTC | CASSQGISYGYTF
TRBJ2-1 | - | TRBV18 | - | TGTGCCAGCTCACCACTCACCCTGTTCGCCGTATACAATGAGCAGTTCTTC | CASSPLTLFAVYNEQFF
TRBJ2-1 | - | TRBV10-1 | TRBD2 | TGCGCCAGCAGTGAGGTTTTGGGAGGGCCGGGGAATGAGCAGTTCTTC | CASSEVLGGPGNEQFF
TRBJ2-1 | - | TRBV5-5 | TRBD2 | TGTGCCAGCAGCTTGGACCTAGCGGGAGGCTTCAATGAGCAGTTCTTC | CASSLDLAGGFNEQFF
TRBJ1-5 | - | TRBV10-3 | TRBD1 | TGTGCCATCAGTGAGTCAGGGGGCTGGGGCAATCAGCCCCAGCATTTT | CAISESGGWGNQPQHF
TRBJ2-7 | - | TRBV10-2 | TRBD1 | TGCGCCAGCGGAAGGGACAGGGGACGTTACGAGCAGTACTTC | CASGRDRGRYEQYF
TRBJ2-7 | - | TRBV5-4 | TRBD2 | TGTGCCAGCAGCTTCACGACTAGCGACTACGAGCAGTACTTC | CASSFTTSDYEQYF
TRBJ1-3 | - | TRBV10-1 | TRBD1 | TGCGCCAGCAGTCCGAGACAGGGAAGCTCTGGAAACACCATATATTTT | CASSPRQGSSGNTIYF
TRBJ2-1 | - | TRBV29-1 | - | TGCAGCGTTGCCGCGTCTAGCTACGCCTACAATGAGCAGTTCTTC | CSVAASSYAYNEQFF
TRBJ2-7 | - | TRBV30 | TRBD2 | TGTGCCTGGAGCACCGGTCTTGGGCGGGAGGGGTCGGAGAAGCAGTACTTC | CAWSTGLGREGSEKQYF
TRBJ2-7 | - | TRBV19 | - | TGTGCCAGTAGGCTCGGCTCGTGGGCCTACGAGCAGTACTTC | CASRLGSWAYEQYF
TRBJ2-7 | - | TRBV7-9 | - | TGTGCCAGCAGTTCACAGGGCTACGAGCAGTACTTC | CASSSQGYEQYF
TRBJ2-3 | - | TRBV18 | - | TGTGCCAGCTCACCACTGGCCAGGACAGATACGCAGTATTTT | CASSPLARTDTQYF
TRBJ1-4 | once | TRBV4-1 | - | TGCGCCAGCAGCCATGATAAAGGAAGGACCACAATTAATGAAAAACTGTTTTTT | CASSHDKGRTTINEKLFF
TRBJ1-4 | few | TRBV7-9 | - | TGTGCCAGCAGCCTCGGGCCGACAGGAACGGTACTGTTTTTT | CASSLGPTGTVLFF
TRBJ2-1 | - | TRBV5-1 | TRBD1 | TGCGCCAGCAGCTTGAGGGACAGGGGGTACAATGAGCAGTTCTTC | CASSLRDRGYNEQFF
TRBJ2-7 | - | TRBV13 | - | TGTGCCAGCAGCTTGTTCAGGGCCGAGCAGTACTTC | CASSLFRAEQYF
TRBJ2-7 | - | TRBV7-2 | - | TGTGCCAGCAGCCTACACTACGAGCAGTACTTC | CASSLHYEQYF
TRBJ2-7 | - | TRBV11-2 | - | TGTGCCAGCAGCTTAGGGGGATCCTACGAGCAGTACTTC | CASSLGGSYEQYF
TRBJ1-4 | - | TRBV27 | TRBD1 | TGTGCCAGCAGTGTGGACAGGTGGGGTGAAAAACTGTTTTTT | CASSVDRWGEKLFF
TRBJ2-5 | - | TRBV18 | - | TGTGCCAGCTCACCACCGTTCTCACAAGAGACCCAGTACTTC | CASSPPFSQETQYF
TRBJ2-7 | - | TRBV5-1 | - | TGCGCCAGCAGCTTGGTCACAGGGGAGGGTTACGAGCAGTACTTC | CASSLVTGEGYEQYF
TRBJ1-2 | - | TRBV28 | - | TGTGCCAGCAGTTGGGCAGGTCATGGCTACACCTTC | CASSWAGHGYTF
TRBJ2-7 | - | TRBV5-1 | - | TGCGCCAGCGCGGGACAGACTGCCTACGAGCAGTACTTC | CASAGQTAYEQYF
TRBJ1-1 | - | TRBV6-5 | - | TGTGCCAGCGCCGGACTCACTGAAGCTTTCTTT | CASAGLTEAFF
TRBJ2-1 | - | TRBV7-8 | TRBD2 | TGTGCCAGCAGCTTAGCTAGCGGGAGTAGCTTTGAGCAGTTCTTC | CASSLASGSSFEQFF
TRBJ2-5 | - | TRBV27 | TRBD1 | TGTGCCAGCAGTCTAAGACAGGGAGAGACCCAGTACTTC | CASSLRQGETQYF
TRBJ2-7 | - | TRBV5-1 | - | TGCGCCAGCAGCTTGATGGGGAACTACGAGCAGTACTTC | CASSLMGNYEQYF
TRBJ2-7 | - | TRBV7-2 | TRBD2 | TGTGCCAGCAGCTCCCTAGCGGGAGGGCCGGGGGAGCAGTACTTC | CASSSLAGGPGEQYF
TRBJ1-1 | - | TRBV18 | TRBD1 | TGTGCCAGCTCACCTACAGGGGTTCTTATCAACACTGAAGCTTTCTTT | CASSPTGVLINTEAFF
TRBJ2-1 | - | TRBV4-3 | TRBD1 | TGCGCCAGCAGCCAAGCGGGACAGGGGATGAATGAGCAGTTCTTC | CASSQAGQGMNEQFF
TRBJ2-6 | - | TRBV18 | - | TGTGCCAGCTCACAAGACAGTTCTGGGGCCAACGTCCTGACTTTC | CASSQDSSGANVLTF
TRBJ2-3 | few | TRBV5-1 | - | TGCGCCAGCAGCTCTAGCGTGGATCACACAGATACGCAGTATTTT | CASSSSVDHTDTQYF
TRBJ2-1 | once | TRBV11-2 | - | TGTGCCAGCAGCTTACTCCGGGGGCGGGCCAATGAGCAGTTCTTC | CASSLLRGRANEQFF
TRBJ2-5 | - | TRBV19 | - | TGTGCCAGTAGCCCGGGGGGCGCGGGGCGAGAGACCCAGTACTTC | CASSPGGAGRETQYF
TRBJ1-1 | - | TRBV18 | - | TGTGCCAGCTCACCACTACCTTCAGGAGAAGCTTTCTTT | CASSPLPSGEAFF
TRBJ2-2 | - | TRBV5-6 | TRBD1 | TGTGCCAGCAGCTATAAATCGGGACAGGGGGGCCGGGAGCTGTTTTTT | CASSYKSGQGGRELFF
TRBJ1-3 | - | TRBV2 | - | TGTGCCAGCACAGGCAACACCATATATTTT | CASTGNTIYF
TRBJ1-3 | - | TRBV18 | - | TGTGCCAGCTCACCCTCTATTGGACCGATAAACACCATATATTTT | CASSPSIGPINTIYF